The 31 T cell receptor beta chains below all came from one sample that was sequenced in a study of OX40 agonist ivuxolimab in advanced cancers. TCRdb's copy holds only in-frame clones and misses some; the assay was immunoSEQ multiplex PCR. This sample has some 64,000 clones, with about 87% found just once. This sample comprised CD4+ or CD8+ T cells sorted from blood, obtained in a trial of the OX40 agonist ivuxolimab. The receptors come from an adult with an advanced solid tumor such as melanoma, head and neck, liver or kidney cancer.

The chain recombines TRBV29-1 with TRBJ1-1; 7 nucleotides match TRBD1. The CDR3 has 12 amino acids. Germline V gene data show CDR1 as SQVTM and CDR2 as ANQGSEA. After removal of 4 bases from V and 4 bases from J, the junction contained 3 bases not matched to a gene. CDR3 amino acids: CSVVRQGTEAFF. For the CDR3, the DNA is TGCAGCGTTGTCCGACAGGGCACTGAAGCTTTCTTT.

The V gene is TRBV28, the J gene TRBJ1-4; D uncertain. Germline CDR1 is MDHEN and CDR2 is SYDVKM. V was trimmed by 6 bases and J by 8 bases, leaving 16 bases between them. The CDR3 spans 14 residues. As DNA, the CDR3 is TGTGCCAGCAGCTCCGGGAGTCAATACGAAAAACTGTTTTTT. Encoded protein: CASSSGSQYEKLFF.

V usage is TRBV9 and J usage is TRBJ1-3; D is possibly TRBD1 (5 bases). The V end was cut by 0 bases, the J end by 2 bases, with 9 bases between. The length of the CDR3 is 15 residues. Germline V gives CDR1 SGDLS, CDR2 YYNGEE. CDR3 in amino acids: CASSVVEGAGNTIYF. In nucleotides, the CDR3 is TGTGCCAGCAGCGTAGTGGAAGGGGCTGGAAACACCATATATTTT.

The chain is built from TRBV19 and TRBJ2-1; 9 bases are shared with TRBD2. This CDR3 spans 15 amino acids. After removal of 7 bases from V and 3 bases from J, the junction contained 7 bases not matched to a gene. Germline values: CDR1 LNHDA, CDR2 SQIVND (reference sequence). The CDR3 is CASNPGLASYNEQFF. The CDR3 nucleotides are TGTGCCAGTAACCCCGGACTAGCGAGCTACAATGAGCAGTTCTTC.

V is TRBV28 and J is TRBJ2-7, with 13 bases matching TRBD2. This CDR3 comprises 16 residues. CDR1 and CDR2 from the germline V gene are MDHEN and SYDVKM. The V segment lost 6 bases and the J segment 4 bases; nucleotides outside the gene matches: 9. CDR3 protein: CASRPPGTSGKYEQYF. CDR3 DNA sequence: TGTGCCAGCAGACCACCCGGGACTAGCGGGAAGTACGAGCAGTACTTC.

The chain has TRBV5-1 and TRBJ1-4, with D unresolved. Germline CDR1 is SGHRS and CDR2 is YFSETQ. The CDR3 runs to 12 residues. The germline V and J ends were trimmed by 5 bases and 7 bases, with 9 bases remaining between them. The DNA of the CDR3 is TGCGCCAGCAGGACTGAGAGTGAAAAACTGTTTTTT. It translates to CASRTESEKLFF.

The rearrangement uses TRBV2 and TRBJ2-2; 8 nucleotides align to TRBD2. The ends lost 7 bases at V and 4 bases at J; junction bases unmatched: 5. Germline-derived CDR1 and CDR2 are SNHLY and FYNNEI. The CDR3 is made up of 14 amino acids. The CDR3 sequence: CASNPAGGTGELFF. CDR3 sequence (DNA): TGTGCCAGCAATCCGGCGGGGGGCACCGGGGAGCTGTTTTTT. The whole variable domain, filled in from reference TRBV2 and TRBJ2-2, reads EPEVTQTPSHQVTQMGQEVILRCVPISNHLYFYWYRQILGQKVEFLVSFYNNEISEKSEIFDDQFSVERPDGSNFTLKIRSTKLEDSAMYFCASNPAGGTGELFFGEGSRLTVL.

This chain links TRBV6-1 with TRBJ1-1; D is ambiguous. The V gene lost 7 bases and the J gene lost 2 bases, with 11 bases spanning the gap. Germline lookup yields CDR1 MNHNS and CDR2 SASEGT. The CDR3 length is 13 residues. The CDR3 coding sequence is TGTGCCAGCACCGGCCCCTTTAACACTGAAGCTTTCTTT. It specifies CASTGPFNTEAFF.

The gene calls are TRBV6-4 and TRBJ1-2; D is uncertain. The V end lost 5 bases, the J end lost 4 bases, and 11 bases lay between the germline ends. The CDR3 covers 13 residues. Germline V CDR1 and CDR2: MRHNA, SNTAGT. The CDR3 protein is CASSLQRSYGYTF. The CDR3 DNA reads as TGTGCCAGCAGTTTGCAGAGGAGCTATGGCTACACCTTC.

V is TRBV7-9 and J is TRBJ2-6, with D hard to call. Trimming took 5 bases from V and 0 from J, leaving 8 bases between them. This CDR3 is built from 15 residues. Germline V CDR1 and CDR2: SEHNR, FQNEAQ (reference sequence). CDR3 loop: CASSLFPSGANVLTF. CDR3 in DNA: TGTGCCAGCAGCCTTTTCCCCTCTGGGGCCAACGTCCTGACTTTC.

The CDR3 nucleotides are TGTGCCATCGCGAGATCGGGACAGAGCACAGATACGCAGTATTTT. It translates to CAIARSGQSTDTQYF. The gene calls are TRBV10-3 and TRBJ2-3; 7 nucleotides align to TRBD1. Germline lookup yields CDR1 ENHRY and CDR2 SYGVKD. V gave up 8 bases and J gave up 0 bases; unmatched junction bases: 8. There are 15 residues in the CDR3.

The CDR3 reads CASTGDSTDTQYF. CDR3 nucleotide sequence: TGCGCCAGCACCGGGGACAGTACAGATACGCAGTATTTT. J is TRBJ2-3 and V is TRBV10-2; 7 bases are a match to TRBD1. The J segment lost 3 bases and the V segment lost 7 bases, leaving 4 bases of the junction unmatched. Germline CDR1 and CDR2: WSHSY and SAAADI. The CDR3 loop spans 13 amino acids.

The J gene is TRBJ2-7, the V gene TRBV6-1, with 13 positions matching TRBD2. CDR3 length: 16 amino acids. Germline-derived CDR1 and CDR2 are MNHNS and SASEGT. The trim removed 4 bases at V and 4 bases at J, leaving 7 bases unmatched. The CDR3 DNA is TGTGCCAGCAGTGGGTGGACTAGCGGGAGCTGGTACGAGCAGTACTTC. This translates into CASSGWTSGSWYEQYF.

The chain uses TRBV6-1 and TRBJ2-3; 11 nucleotides match TRBD2. V shed 2 bases and J 14 bases; nucleotides not matched to a gene: 9. This CDR3 is built from 14 residues. CDR1 MNHNS and CDR2 SASEGT come from the germline V gene. CDR3 residues: CASSETLAGAPGYF. CDR3 coding DNA: TGTGCCAGCAGTGAAACACTAGCGGGAGCCCCCGGGTATTTT.

This clone was detected only once. V and J are TRBV28 and TRBJ1-1; D gene unclear. This CDR3 contains 13 residues. Per germline, CDR1 MDHEN and CDR2 SYDVKM. V was clipped by 2 bases and J by 7 bases, with 11 bases between them. The CDR3 sequence is CASSLEVHGEAFF. DNA for the CDR3: TGTGCCAGCAGTTTAGAAGTGCACGGTGAAGCTTTCTTT.

The gene calls are TRBV21-1 and TRBJ1-1. TRBV21-1 is annotated as a pseudogene. The CDR3 extends over 15 amino acids. CDR3 loop: CASTPKGGGRTEAFF. The CDR3 DNA reads as TGTGCCAGCACCCCCAAAGGGGGGGGGCGCACTGAAGCTTTCTTT.

This clone was detected only a few times. The chain has TRBV9 and TRBJ2-7; 7 bases fit TRBD2. This CDR3 is 15 amino acids long. Germline lookup yields CDR1 SGDLS and CDR2 YYNGEE. V lost 0 bases to trimming and J lost 2 bases; unmatched junction nucleotides: 5. CDR3 residues: CASSVGSSGAYEQYF. CDR3 DNA: TGTGCCAGCAGCGTAGGGTCTAGCGGCGCCTACGAGCAGTACTTC.

The rearrangement links TRBV5-1 to TRBJ2-1; maybe TRBD2 (5 bases). This CDR3 is built from 16 residues. Germline assignment: CDR1 SGHRS and CDR2 YFSETQ. V was clipped by 4 bases and J by 4 bases, with 18 bases between them. CDR3 amino acids: CASSPSPGKKYNEQFF. In nucleotides, the CDR3 is TGCGCCAGCAGCCCGAGCCCCGGGAAAAAGTACAATGAGCAGTTCTTC.

The J gene is TRBJ2-2, the V gene TRBV7-9, with D possibly TRBD1 on 5 matching bases. V was pared by 3 bases and J by 7 bases, with 9 bases between. The CDR3 runs 13 residues. Germline-derived CDR1 and CDR2 are SEHNR and FQNEAQ (reference sequence). CDR3 amino acids: CASSFGRGGELFF. CDR3 coding DNA: TGTGCCAGCAGCTTTGGTAGGGGCGGGGAGCTGTTTTTT.

This rearrangement joins TRBV7-9 to TRBJ1-2; D is perhaps TRBD1 (6 bases). CDR3 length: 15 residues. Germline V lookup: CDR1 SEHNR, CDR2 FQNEAQ (reference sequence). V gave up 1 base and J gave up 1 base, with 10 bases separating them. Here the CDR3 DNA reads TGTGCCAGCAGCTTAGAGACAGGTTTTAACTATGGCTACACCTTC. Amino acid sequence: CASSLETGFNYGYTF.

The rearrangement uses TRBV7-3 and TRBJ1-1; weak D call: TRBD1 (5 bases). Germline loops: CDR1 SGHTA, CDR2 FQGTGA. The V gene lost 4 bases and the J gene lost 6 bases, with 15 bases spanning the gap. The CDR3 is 14 residues long. CDR3 in amino acids: CASSSTREGSEAFF. In nucleotides, the CDR3 is TGTGCCAGCAGCTCTACTAGAGAGGGGTCTGAAGCTTTCTTT.

J is TRBJ2-7 and V is TRBV10-3; D gene unclear. CDR1 and CDR2 (germline): ENHRY, SYGVKD. The CDR3 has 13 residues. Trimming removed 5 bases from V and 3 bases from J, with 11 bases in between. The CDR3 DNA reads TGTGCCATCAGTATCGGGCCCTACTACGAGCAGTACTTC. Translating gives CAISIGPYYEQYF.

This chain joins TRBV6-1 and TRBJ2-3; D remains ambiguous. Per germline, CDR1 MNHNS and CDR2 SASEGT. CDR3 size: 13 residues. V dropped 3 bases and J dropped 0 bases, with 4 bases sitting between them. The CDR3 reads CASSEGSTDTQYF. CDR3 DNA: TGTGCCAGCAGTGAGGGAAGCACAGATACGCAGTATTTT.

The chain has TRBV4-1 and TRBJ2-1, with TRBD2 matching over 9 bases. CDR1 MGHRA and CDR2 YSYEKL come from the germline V gene. With V trimmed by 4 bases and J by 9 bases, 13 bases remained unmatched. This CDR3 spans 16 amino acids. CDR3 residues: CASSLGPAGGKGEQFF. CDR3 bases: TGCGCCAGCAGCCTTGGGCCAGCGGGGGGAAAGGGTGAGCAGTTCTTC.

The rearrangement links TRBV5-4 to TRBJ2-3; TRBD2 matches 12 bases. Germline CDR1 SGHNT, CDR2 YYREEE (reference sequence). CDR3 length: 17 amino acids. Trimming at V came to 4 bases and at J to 2 bases, leaving 8 bases not matched to a gene. Here the CDR3 reads CASSQSGLAGHTDTQYF. The CDR3 bases are TGTGCCAGCAGCCAATCTGGACTAGCGGGACACACAGATACGCAGTATTTT.

The chain joins TRBV28 to TRBJ1-2, with D possibly being TRBD1 (6 bases). CDR3 length equals 15 residues. Trimming took off 3 bases at V and 6 bases at J, with 17 bases between the two ends. Germline loops: CDR1 MDHEN, CDR2 SYDVKM. CDR3 coding DNA: TGTGCCAGCAGTTTGGGGGGCAAAATTGGCAATGGCTACACCTTC. Protein product: CASSLGGKIGNGYTF.

This clone was recorded only once. The V call is TRBV4-2, the J call TRBJ2-7; 9 positions agree with TRBD1. This CDR3 is 16 amino acids long. CDR1 is LGHNA and CDR2 is YNFKEQ in the germline V gene. J lost 3 bases, V lost 0 bases, and 6 bases had no gene match. CDR3: CASSQDYTGGVYEQYF. The CDR3 DNA follows: TGTGCCAGCAGCCAAGATTATACAGGGGGCGTCTACGAGCAGTACTTC.

This chain uses TRBV5-1 with TRBJ2-7; 8 bases are shared with TRBD1. Trimming removed 5 bases from V and 4 bases from J; junction bases left unmatched: 8. The CDR3 loop spans 14 amino acids. CDR1 and CDR2 (germline): SGHRS, YFSETQ. This CDR3 is CASSPGTGWYEQYF. The CDR3 nucleotides read TGCGCCAGCAGTCCCGGGACAGGTTGGTACGAGCAGTACTTC.

The chain recombines TRBV27 with TRBJ2-1; 8 nucleotides align to TRBD1. Germline CDR1 is MNHEY and CDR2 is SMNVEV (reference sequence). Trimming removed 2 bases from V and 5 bases from J; junction bases left unmatched: 17. CDR3 length equals 19 residues. As DNA, the CDR3 is TGTGCCAGCAGTTTAGGTTTAGTTGTGAGAGGACAGGGCCACAATGAGCAGTTCTTC. Residues: CASSLGLVVRGQGHNEQFF.

Sample share makes this clone medium-sized (0.01 to 0.1%). The rearrangement uses TRBV29-1 and TRBJ2-7; 12 bases agree with TRBD2. V lost 5 bases and J lost 3; bases outside the gene matches: 2. Germline loops: CDR1 SQVTM, CDR2 ANQGSEA. CDR3 length: 13 amino acids. The CDR3 is CSVRTSGNYEQYF. CDR3 coding DNA: TGCAGCGTTCGGACTAGCGGGAACTACGAGCAGTACTTC.

This clone was found once. This chain connects TRBV11-2 to TRBJ1-2; D is ambiguous. The V and J ends lost 1 base and 5 bases respectively, with 5 bases between them. The CDR3 has 12 amino acids. Looked up from germline, CDR1 is SGHAT and CDR2 is FQNNGV. The DNA for the CDR3 is TGTGCCAGCAGCTTAGGGTTTTATGGCTACACCTTC. Translated, it gives CASSLGFYGYTF.